The 26 T cell receptor beta chains presented below share a single source sample, sequenced in a study of OX40 agonist ivuxolimab in advanced cancers. Profiled with immunoSEQ multiplex PCR; TCRdb holds only in-frame clones, not every one. Of about 71,000 clones listed, 90% to 95% are singletons. Material: CD4+ or CD8+ T cells sorted from blood, obtained in a trial of the OX40 agonist ivuxolimab. The origin of the receptors is an adult with an advanced solid tumor such as melanoma, head and neck, liver or kidney cancer.

This rearrangement joins TRBV5-4 to TRBJ2-7; TRBD1 aligns across 9 bases. Germline CDR1 is SGHNT and CDR2 is YYREEE (reference sequence). CDR3 length: 17 amino acids. V lost 1 base to trimming and J lost 2 bases; unmatched junction nucleotides: 10. The CDR3 sequence is CASSLSPGQGDPYEQYF. CDR3 nucleotides: TGTGCCAGCAGCTTGTCCCCGGGACAGGGCGACCCCTACGAGCAGTACTTC.

J is TRBJ2-1 and V is TRBV4-3; 11 nucleotides align to TRBD1. Germline assignment: CDR1 LGHNA and CDR2 YSLEER. V lost 5 bases, J lost 4 bases, and 4 bases stayed unmatched. There are 15 residues in the CDR3. Here the CDR3 reads CASSEGDRGYNEQFF. CDR3 bases: TGCGCCAGCAGCGAAGGGGACAGGGGGTACAATGAGCAGTTCTTC.

The sample holds one count of this clone. The chain joins TRBV9 to TRBJ2-1; 8 bases fit TRBD2. From germline, CDR1 is SGDLS and CDR2 YYNGEE. V was clipped by 3 bases and J by 8 bases; unmatched bases: 13. The CDR3 contains 16 residues. The CDR3 DNA reads as TGTGCCAGCAGCGCGGGATACCCTACTAGCGGCTATGAGCAGTTCTTC. It is translated as CASSAGYPTSGYEQFF.

The chain joins TRBV5-6 to TRBJ1-1; D is unresolved. Germline V gene lookup returns CDR1 SGHDT and CDR2 YYEEEE. This CDR3 has 12 amino acids. V was cut by 0 bases and J by 7 bases, with 7 bases left in between. The CDR3 here is CASSLGGLEAFF. As DNA, the CDR3 is TGTGCCAGCAGCTTGGGCGGCCTTGAAGCTTTCTTT.

The chain combines TRBV5-6 with TRBJ2-5; no definite D call. Germline CDR1 and CDR2: SGHDT and YYEEEE. This CDR3 has 13 residues. Trimming shortened V by 2 bases and J by 7 bases, and 12 bases separated the two germline ends. The CDR3 sequence is CASSFGISGTQYF. CDR3 nucleotides: TGTGCCAGCAGCTTTGGCATTTCGGGGACCCAGTACTTC.

The chain employs TRBV4-3 and TRBJ2-2; no definite D call. V lost 5 bases to trimming and J lost 7 bases, with 17 bases between them. In germline, CDR1 is LGHNA, CDR2 YSLEER. The CDR3 runs to 15 residues. The CDR3 here is CASSSDELADGELFF. CDR3 nucleotides: TGCGCCAGCAGCTCGGACGAATTAGCCGACGGGGAGCTGTTTTTT.

J is TRBJ2-5 and V is TRBV15, with 7 bases identical to TRBD2. Trimming removed 9 bases from V and 4 bases from J; junction bases left unmatched: 8. Germline assignment: CDR1 LNHNV and CDR2 YYDKDF (reference sequence). CDR3 size: 13 residues. The CDR3 DNA is TGTGCCACTTCGTCGGCTAGCGGAGAGACCCAGTACTTC. This sequence encodes CATSSASGETQYF.

The rearrangement links TRBV5-1 to TRBJ1-1; 9 bases are a match to TRBD1. This CDR3 comprises 14 residues. Germline V gives CDR1 SGHRS, CDR2 YFSETQ. The ends lost 2 bases at V and 4 bases at J; junction bases unmatched: 3. Here the CDR3 reads CASSFTGGLTEAFF. CDR3 nucleotide sequence: TGCGCCAGCAGCTTCACAGGGGGCCTCACTGAAGCTTTCTTT.

V and J are TRBV19 and TRBJ2-7; D may be TRBD1 (6 bases). The germline V and J ends were trimmed by 2 bases and 0 bases, with 11 bases remaining between them. The length of the CDR3 is 15 residues. Germline V gene sequence: CDR1 LNHDA, CDR2 SQIVND (reference sequence). CDR3 sequence: CASSILRGHSYEQYF. For the CDR3, the DNA is TGTGCCAGTAGTATATTGAGGGGACACTCCTACGAGCAGTACTTC.

J is TRBJ1-2 and V is TRBV6-5; TRBD1 might be the D (5 bases). V shed 6 bases and J shed 4 bases, with 18 bases lying between them. The CDR3 extends over 15 amino acids. The germline gives CDR1 MNHEY, CDR2 SVGAGI. DNA for the CDR3: TGTGCCAGCAGCTCCGGGACGGTAAAACGCTATGGCTACACCTTC. Translating gives CASSSGTVKRYGYTF.

The V call is TRBV4-2, the J call TRBJ2-1; 9 positions match TRBD2. This CDR3 is 16 amino acids long. Germline values: CDR1 LGHNA, CDR2 YNFKEQ. With 1 base clipped from V and 9 bases from J, the junction kept 10 bases outside the gene matches. CDR3 residues: CASSQGGLAGTLEQFF. The DNA for the CDR3 is TGTGCCAGCAGCCAAGGCGGTCTAGCGGGAACACTTGAGCAGTTCTTC.

This chain joins TRBV7-8 and TRBJ1-1; D is ambiguous. The germline V gene has CDR1 SGHVS and CDR2 FQNEAQ. Trimming removed 5 bases at V and 0 bases at J, with 7 bases between. This CDR3 comprises 13 residues. This CDR3 reads CASSPTLNTEAFF. CDR3 sequence (DNA): TGTGCCAGCAGCCCGACCTTGAACACTGAAGCTTTCTTT.

The genes are TRBV4-1 and TRBJ2-1; possibly TRBD1 or TRBD2 for D (6 bases each). The germline V gene has CDR1 MGHRA and CDR2 YSYEKL. Trimming took 3 bases from V and 5 from J, leaving 14 bases between them. This CDR3 is 15 amino acids long. The CDR3 sequence is CASSQTRGDHNEQFF. The CDR3, as DNA: TGCGCCAGCAGCCAGACGAGGGGGGACCACAATGAGCAGTTCTTC.

The chain is built from TRBV5-5 and TRBJ2-7; D not resolved. Germline V gives CDR1 SGHKS, CDR2 YYEKEE (reference sequence). The CDR3 has 15 amino acids. Trimming left V 4 bases short and J 0 bases short, with 14 bases between. The chain's CDR3 is CASSPDTDFSYEQYF. CDR3 DNA: TGTGCCAGCAGCCCCGACACGGATTTCTCCTACGAGCAGTACTTC.

V gene TRBV7-6 combines with J gene TRBJ2-5, with 8 nucleotides matching TRBD2. V shed 5 bases, J shed 11 bases, and the junction held 13 bases outside the gene matches. CDR3 length: 14 residues. The germline V gene has CDR1 SGHVS and CDR2 FNYEAQ. The CDR3 loop is CASSPPGRAWEQYF. DNA for the CDR3: TGTGCCAGCAGCCCACCCGGGAGGGCCTGGGAGCAGTACTTC.

The chain recombines TRBV7-9 with TRBJ2-1, with 11 bases that match TRBD2. CDR3 size: 16 residues. Per the germline V gene, CDR1 is SEHNR and CDR2 is FQNEAQ (reference sequence). The V gene end was trimmed by 5 bases and the J gene end by 4 bases; junction bases not matched to a gene: 7. The DNA of the CDR3 is TGTGCCAGCAGCCCCCCGGGACTAGCGGAATACAATGAGCAGTTCTTC. The encoded protein is CASSPPGLAEYNEQFF.

Remarks on this clone: Other DNA sequences within the sample encode an identical CDR3. The rearrangement joins TRBV5-6 to TRBJ1-1; no firm D call. CDR3 length equals 12 residues. Germline CDR1 SGHDT, CDR2 YYEEEE. Trimming pared 2 bases from V and 4 bases from J, leaving 6 bases between. The CDR3 DNA sequence: TGTGCCAGCAGCTTAAGAGGCACTGAAGCTTTCTTT. It translates to CASSLRGTEAFF.

CDR3 bases: TGTGCCCAGCTCGGGGGCGGGAGTCTGGGTGAGCAGTTCTTC. Translated: CAQLGGGSLGEQFF. The chain uses TRBV7-9 and TRBJ2-1; tentative D call: TRBD2 (7 bases). V lost 11 bases to trimming and J lost 9 bases, with 23 bases between them. Germline-derived CDR1 and CDR2 are SEHNR and FQNEAQ (reference sequence). CDR3 length: 14 residues.

V and J are TRBV15 and TRBJ2-1; 8 bases fit TRBD2. The CDR3 is 15 residues long. Per germline, CDR1 LNHNV and CDR2 YYDKDF (reference sequence). V shed 5 bases, J shed 7 bases, and the junction held 10 bases outside the gene matches. The CDR3 is CATSSGREGPNEQFF. DNA of the CDR3: TGTGCCACCAGCTCAGGTCGGGAGGGCCCAAATGAGCAGTTCTTC. The complete variable domain, with remaining parts taken from reference TRBV15 and TRBJ2-1, reads DAMVIQNPRYQVTQFGKPVTLSCSQTLNHNVMYWYQQKSSQAPKLLFHYYDKDFNNEADTPDNFQSRRPNTSFCFLDIRSPGLGDTAMYLCATSSGREGPNEQFFGPGTRLTVL.

The V call is TRBV7-8, the J call TRBJ2-1, with no clear D. V lost 1 base, J lost 0 bases, and 10 bases lay in between. Germline values: CDR1 SGHVS, CDR2 FQNEAQ. This CDR3 region has 16 residues. The CDR3 protein is CASSLGVISSYNEQFF. As DNA, the CDR3 is TGTGCCAGCAGCTTAGGTGTAATCAGCTCCTACAATGAGCAGTTCTTC.

The genes are TRBV5-6 and TRBJ1-4, with D perhaps TRBD1 (5 bases). From germline, CDR1 is SGHDT and CDR2 YYEEEE. There are 19 residues in the CDR3. Trimming cost V 4 bases and J 3 bases, with 25 bases left between them. In DNA form, the CDR3 reads TGTGCCAGCAGCCGGGCTCAGAAGGGGATCGGTTTTCCTAATGAAAAACTGTTTTTT. Its translation is CASSRAQKGIGFPNEKLFF. Using reference TRBV5-6 and TRBJ1-4 for the parts outside the CDR3, the full variable domain is DAGVTQSPTHLIKTRGQQVTLRCSPKSGHDTVSWYQQALGQGPQFIFQYYEEEERQRGNFPDRFSGHQFPNYSSELNVNALLLGDSALYLCASSRAQKGIGFPNEKLFFGSGTQLSVL.

V gene TRBV5-5 combines with J gene TRBJ1-3; D unclear. CDR3 size: 15 residues. V dropped 3 bases and J dropped 3 bases, with 13 bases sitting between them. Germline lookup yields CDR1 SGHKS and CDR2 YYEKEE (reference sequence). CDR3 residues: CASSSEPVFGNTIYF. The CDR3 DNA sequence: TGTGCCAGCAGCTCCGAGCCGGTTTTTGGAAACACCATATATTTT.

This clone was seen only a few times. This chain links TRBV19 with TRBJ2-3; 9 bases fit TRBD1. CDR1 LNHDA and CDR2 SQIVND come from the germline V gene (reference sequence). The CDR3 consists of 15 residues. Trimming cost V 5 bases and J 6 bases; bases outside gene matches: 9. Written as DNA, the CDR3 is TGTGCCAGTAGTCCTGGGGACAGGGTGTCGGATACGCAGTATTTT. This gives the protein CASSPGDRVSDTQYF. Drawing the rest from reference TRBV19 and TRBJ2-3, the complete variable domain is DGGITQSPKYLFRKEGQNVTLSCEQNLNHDAMYWYRQDPGQGLRLIYYSQIVNDFQKGDIAEGYSVSREKKESFPLTVTSAQKNPTAFYLCASSPGDRVSDTQYFGPGTRLTVL.

The chain uses TRBV13 and TRBJ2-1; no clear D gene. The V end was cut by 2 bases, the J end by 4 bases, with 9 bases between. Germline CDR1 and CDR2: PRHDT and FYEKMQ (reference sequence). The CDR3 sequence is 14 residues long. The CDR3 reads CASSLIRVYNEQFF. The CDR3 coding sequence is TGTGCCAGCAGCTTAATAAGGGTTTACAATGAGCAGTTCTTC.

This clone was seen only once. This chain links TRBV12-5 with TRBJ2-7; D is ambiguous. V was trimmed by 4 bases and J by 2 bases, leaving 18 bases between them. The CDR3 loop spans 16 amino acids. Looked up from germline, CDR1 is LGHNT and CDR2 is FRNRAP. The CDR3 sequence is CASGSPNRDIPYEQYF. The CDR3 region has the DNA TGTGCTAGTGGTTCGCCCAACAGAGATATACCCTACGAGCAGTACTTC.

This clone came up a few times. This chain joins TRBV4-2 and TRBJ1-4; D may be TRBD1 (6 bases). With 11 bases removed from V and 4 bases from J, the gap between germline ends came to 14 bases. In germline, CDR1 is LGHNA, CDR2 YNFKEQ. The CDR3 loop spans 13 amino acids. The CDR3, as DNA: TGTGCCGCCTCACAGGGAATTAATGAAAAACTGTTTTTT. It translates to CAASQGINEKLFF.